The 11 T cell receptor beta chains in this list originate from one sample, sequenced in a study of OX40 agonist ivuxolimab in advanced cancers. Here immunoSEQ multiplex PCR was the method, and the copy in TCRdb shows in-frame clones only, minus some. The sample lists about 26,000 clones; over 60% were seen once. The sample consisted of CD4+ or CD8+ T cells sorted from blood, taken in a trial of the OX40 agonist ivuxolimab. These receptors were collected from an adult with an advanced solid tumor such as melanoma, head and neck, liver or kidney cancer.

Here the CDR3 DNA reads TGCAGTGCGGGGACGGCCCCACAGTTCTTC. Translated: CSAGTAPQFF. The genes are TRBV20-1 and TRBJ2-1; D might be TRBD1 or TRBD2, each matching 5 bases. The CDR3 loop spans 10 amino acids. CDR1 is DFQATT and CDR2 is SNEGSKA in the germline V gene (reference sequence). V lost 6 bases, J lost 13 bases, and 13 bases lay in between.

The rearrangement uses TRBV11-1 and TRBJ2-7; D may be TRBD1 (6 bases). The CDR3 totals 14 residues. V was trimmed by 3 bases and J by 3 bases, leaving 12 bases between them. From germline, CDR1 is SGHAT and CDR2 FQDESV (reference sequence). CDR3 in amino acids: CASSFLGTIYEQYF. DNA of the CDR3: TGTGCCAGCAGCTTCCTAGGGACAATCTACGAGCAGTACTTC.

This chain connects TRBV10-3 to TRBJ2-7, with TRBD2 matching 13 bases. With 0 bases clipped from V and 4 bases from J, the junction kept 6 bases outside the gene matches. Germline V gene sequence: CDR1 ENHRY, CDR2 SYGVKD. CDR3 length equals 17 residues. The CDR3 here is CAISESTGTSGVYEQYF. CDR3 coding DNA: TGTGCCATCAGTGAGTCGACGGGGACTAGCGGGGTGTACGAGCAGTACTTC.

V usage is TRBV12-5 and J usage is TRBJ2-5; D gene ambiguous. The CDR3 runs 12 residues. The V end was cut by 6 bases, the J end by 5 bases, with 10 bases between. The V gene's germline CDR1 is LGHNT and CDR2 FRNRAP. The CDR3, as DNA: TGTGCTAGTGGCCGAGAGGTGGAGACCCAGTACTTC. It is translated as CASGREVETQYF. Full variable domain (outside the CDR3, taken from reference TRBV12-5 and TRBJ2-5): DARVTQTPRHKVTEMGQEVTMRCQPILGHNTVFWYRQTMMQGLELLAYFRNRAPLDDSGMPKDRFSAEMPDATLATLKIQPSEPRDSAVYFCASGREVETQYFGPGTRLLVL.

The chain couples TRBV6-6 to TRBJ2-1, with TRBD2 as a possible D gene (5 bases). Per germline, CDR1 MNHNY and CDR2 SVGAGI (reference sequence). The CDR3 is made up of 15 amino acids. The V end was cut by 0 bases, the J end by 8 bases, with 14 bases between. CDR3 sequence: CASSYSRTLGDEQFF. The CDR3 region has the DNA TGTGCCAGCAGTTACTCGAGGACTCTGGGCGATGAGCAGTTCTTC.

V and J are TRBV6-5 and TRBJ2-3, with 10 bases matching TRBD1. Germline CDR1 is MNHEY and CDR2 is SVGAGI. The CDR3 is 15 residues long. Losses at the gene ends were 8 bases for V and 6 bases for J; bases not matched to a gene: 11. CDR3 bases: TGTGCCAGCGGGACAGGGGCTTTTAAGGAGGATACGCAGTATTTT. Its translation is CASGTGAFKEDTQYF.

The chain employs TRBV5-6 and TRBJ2-3; no clear D. The CDR3 contains 12 residues. Deletions cut 4 bases from V and 5 bases from J, with 8 bases between. Looked up from germline, CDR1 is SGHDT and CDR2 is YYEEEE. The CDR3 DNA follows: TGTGCCAGCAGCATATGGGTAGATACGCAGTATTTT. Its translation: CASSIWVDTQYF.

This rearrangement joins TRBV7-6 to TRBJ2-5; D might be TRBD1 (5 bases). Looked up from germline, CDR1 is SGHVS and CDR2 is FNYEAQ. CDR3 length: 14 residues. Trimming removed 4 bases at V and 2 bases at J, with 11 bases between. The CDR3 here is CASSSPRQQETQYF. CDR3 sequence (DNA): TGTGCCAGCAGCTCCCCCCGACAGCAAGAGACCCAGTACTTC. The whole variable domain, remainder taken from reference TRBV7-6 and TRBJ2-5, is GAGVSQSPRYKVTKRGQDVALRCDPISGHVSLYWYRQALGQGPEFLTYFNYEAQQDKSGLPNDRFSAERPEGSISTLTIQRTEQRDSAMYRCASSSPRQQETQYFGPGTRLLVL.

V is TRBV9 and J is TRBJ2-7; D is undetermined. This CDR3 is 15 amino acids long. Trimming removed 4 bases at V and 2 bases at J, with 16 bases between. From germline, CDR1 is SGDLS and CDR2 YYNGEE. The CDR3 loop is CASSLGGTAAYEQYF. Written as DNA, the CDR3 is TGTGCCAGCAGCCTTGGTGGTACGGCAGCCTACGAGCAGTACTTC.

V and J are TRBV11-1 and TRBJ2-3; 7 bases are shared with TRBD2. This CDR3 is 15 amino acids long. V lost 5 bases to trimming and J lost 1 base; unmatched junction nucleotides: 6. Germline V CDR1 and CDR2: SGHAT, FQDESV (reference sequence). The CDR3 loop reads CASSRSGQRTDTQYF. The CDR3 coding sequence is TGTGCCAGCAGCCGTAGCGGGCAACGCACAGATACGCAGTATTTT.

V is TRBV2 and J is TRBJ2-2, with 10 positions matching TRBD2. V shed 0 bases and J 4 bases; nucleotides not matched to a gene: 5. CDR1 is SNHLY and CDR2 is FYNNEI in the germline V gene. The CDR3 runs to 17 residues. The DNA of the CDR3 is TGTGCCAGCAGTGAAGCACTAGCGGGGTCGAGCACCGGGGAGCTGTTTTTT. Protein sequence: CASSEALAGSSTGELFF.